This T cell receptor beta chain stems from a study of Graves' ophthalmopathy and Graves' hyperthyroidism listed by TCRdb under 2018. About the investigation overall: Peripheral blood was collected at initial diagnosis, prior to any treatment. In over 5 hyperthyroidism patients, the T-cell repertoires found in thyroid tissue were compared with those found in blood. TCR beta repertoire signatures were used to distinguish Graves' ophthalmopathy from Graves' hyperthyroidism and to predict progression to ophthalmopathy. An independent validation cohort comprised roughly 20 hyperthyroidism patients and 15 to 17 patients who later progressed from hyperthyroidism to ophthalmopathy. After sampling, hyperthyroidism patients received methimazole starting at 30 mg daily, and ophthalmopathy patients received high-dose intravenous methylprednisolone. A discovery set of about a hundred patients (approximately 42 ophthalmopathy, 57 stable hyperthyroidism) was enrolled to explore V-J signatures distinguishing ophthalmopathy from hyperthyroidism. In total, 135 blood samples were TCR-sequenced: 40 to 45 ophthalmopathy, over 70 hyperthyroidism and roughly 17 hyperthyroidism-to-ophthalmopathy patients.

There are a few counts of this clonotype. This receptor's antigen is unknown. Per-nucleotide qualities are absent, and no much larger clonotype sits a single base away. General findings and caveats noted by the study authors: Sample size was not statistically predetermined, and group allocation was not concealed from the investigators. Among expanded thyroid clonotypes with frequency above 0.001, most also showed up in blood, which suggests that blood repertoires may reflect the thyroid immune response. In validation, the model predicted ophthalmopathy progression with 55% to 71% sensitivity and roughly 72% specificity; fewer than 15 predicted patients were CT-confirmed with GO in a median of approximately 6.5 months. Ophthalmopathy was separated from stable hyperthyroidism by the 13-signature model with about 90% sensitivity and roughly 83% specificity in cross-validation and with 80%/75% in the test set.

The germline ends are 13 bases apart after V is trimmed by 6 bases and J by 4 bases. In the germline V gene, CDR1 corresponds to SNHLY and CDR2 to FYNNEI. Spanning cysteine to phenylalanine, the CDR3 consists of 13 amino acids. Only the CDR3 region is kept as DNA, spanning 39 bases read in frame from base 1. Ophthalmopathy patients were characterized by moderately to severely active disease, a Clinical Activity Score of at least 3, a NOSPECS grade of at least 4, and a disease duration under 3 months. Anyone with other autoimmune diseases, uncontrolled infections, pregnancy or lactation was excluded from the study. Clinical symptoms, serum thyroxine, TRAb, thyroid ultrasound and orbital computed tomography formed the basis of the diagnosis. PBMCs were isolated from more than 8 ml of fresh peripheral blood by Ficoll-Paque density gradient centrifugation. Total RNA was extracted with Trizol reagent and quality-checked on an Agilent 2100 Bioanalyzer.

For repertoire sequencing, TCR beta CDR3 regions were amplified from RNA transcripts. HTBI primers and the Qiagen OneStep RT-PCR kit were used in a first-round RT-PCR, which was followed by a second-round multiplex PCR, size selection and purification. The libraries underwent paired-end sequencing with 100 bp reads on an Illumina HiSeq2000. The original methods were these. SOAPnuke was used for read processing, and reads with adapters, uncalled bases, a mean Phred below 15, or no exact constant-primer or identifier match were discarded. COPE v1.2.5 was used to merge the high-quality paired reads. Unique nucleotide sequences were defined as clonotypes and aligned to IMGT TRB V, D and J references using MiTCR v1.1. The analysis was limited to V-J combinations with a frequency above 0.0001, which together covered around 99% of the repertoires. For each V-J combination, a TCR clonal expansion and chaos score was defined as the ratio of F50 clonal expansion to chaos observed in the TCRdist matrix. Welch's t-statistics and random forest were used to reduce features to 10 to 15 V-J combinations, which were fed into a naive Bayes classifier. Thyroid-blood repertoire similarity was quantified with the Morisita-Horn index. The public reads were run again by TCRdb, first through fastp at Q25 and then through MiXCR, and only productive beta chains were kept. Each CDR3 protein appears once, grouped with its most common genes and DNA. V and J calls and clone size were set by TCRdb, not the authors. The sample profile shows about 740,000 distinct CDR3 sequences; around 40% of them were found once. The ten most abundant clones make up roughly 45% of the sample.

In this chain, TRBV2 is recombined with TRBJ2-7; a tentative D match to TRBD1 spans 6 bases. The sequence came from an adult man with Graves' ophthalmopathy. Sequencing input: peripheral blood. The CDR3: CASRDTGLYEQYF. The DNA reads TGTGCCAGCAGAGATACAGGGCTATACGAGCAGTACTTC.